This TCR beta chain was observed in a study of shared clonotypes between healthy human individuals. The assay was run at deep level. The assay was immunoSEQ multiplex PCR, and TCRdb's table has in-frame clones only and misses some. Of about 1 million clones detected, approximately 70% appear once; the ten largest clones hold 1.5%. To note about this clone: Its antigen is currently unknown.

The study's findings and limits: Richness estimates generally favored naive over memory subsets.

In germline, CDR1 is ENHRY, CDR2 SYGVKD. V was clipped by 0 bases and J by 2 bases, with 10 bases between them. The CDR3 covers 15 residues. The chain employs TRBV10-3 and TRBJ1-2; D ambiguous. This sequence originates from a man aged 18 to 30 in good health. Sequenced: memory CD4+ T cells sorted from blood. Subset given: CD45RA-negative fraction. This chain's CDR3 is CAISESQEGNYGYTF. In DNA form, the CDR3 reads TGTGCCATCAGTGAGTCCCAAGAGGGCAACTATGGCTACACCTTC.